The clone carrying this TCR beta chain came up many times. Its antigen is not known. The study based diagnoses on clinical symptoms, serum thyroxine and TRAb, thyroid ultrasound and orbital computed tomography. The data belong to a study of T cells in Graves' hyperthyroidism and ophthalmopathy. Germline lookup yields CDR1 LNHDA and CDR2 SQIVND (reference sequence). This CDR3 comprises 14 residues. Trimming left V 5 bases short and J 0 bases short, with 7 bases between. General study results and limits: Model output signaled ophthalmopathy a median 6.5 months ahead of onset. Expanded thyroid clonotypes (above 0.001) were mostly also found in blood.

Amplification of TCR beta CDR3 regions was performed using RNA transcripts as template. The TCR CDR3 first-round RT-PCR relied on the HTBI primer set. Each CDR3 protein is one row after TCRdb ran MiXCR on the multiplex PCR reads. The top ten clones hold approximately 25% of a sample with 400,000 to 600,000 distinct CDR3 sequences, around 21% of them seen once. The genes are TRBV19 and TRBJ2-2; D not resolved. The sequence came from a man aged 18 to 30 with Graves' hyperthyroidism. The sequenced sample consisted of blood. Here the CDR3 DNA reads TGTGCCAGTAGTGTAGGGCCGAACACCGGGGAGCTGTTTTTT. Its translation is CASSVGPNTGELFF.